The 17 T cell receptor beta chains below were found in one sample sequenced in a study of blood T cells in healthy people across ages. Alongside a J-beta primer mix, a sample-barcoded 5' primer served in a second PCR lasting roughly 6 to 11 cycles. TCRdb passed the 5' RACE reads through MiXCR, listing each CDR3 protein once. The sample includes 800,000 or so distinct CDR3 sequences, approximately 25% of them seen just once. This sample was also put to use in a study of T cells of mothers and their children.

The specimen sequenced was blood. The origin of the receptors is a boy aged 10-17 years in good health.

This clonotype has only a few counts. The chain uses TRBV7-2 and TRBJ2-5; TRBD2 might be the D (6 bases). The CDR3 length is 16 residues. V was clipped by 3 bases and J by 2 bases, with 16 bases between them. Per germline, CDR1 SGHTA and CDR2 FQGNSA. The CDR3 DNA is TGTGCCAGCAGCTTCCCCACGGGAGAGCCTCAAGAGACCCAGTACTTC. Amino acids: CASSFPTGEPQETQYF.

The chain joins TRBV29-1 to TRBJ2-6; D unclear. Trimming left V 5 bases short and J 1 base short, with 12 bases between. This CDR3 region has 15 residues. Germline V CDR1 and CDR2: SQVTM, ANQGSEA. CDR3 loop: CSVIDLLSGANVLTF. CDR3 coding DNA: TGCAGCGTTATCGACTTGCTTTCTGGGGCCAACGTCCTGACTTTC.

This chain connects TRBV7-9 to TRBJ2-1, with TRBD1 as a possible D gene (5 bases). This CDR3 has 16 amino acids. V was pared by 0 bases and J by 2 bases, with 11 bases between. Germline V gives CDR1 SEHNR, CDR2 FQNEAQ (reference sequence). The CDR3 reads CASSLAGAVPYNEQFF. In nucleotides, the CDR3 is TGTGCCAGCAGCTTAGCAGGGGCTGTGCCCTACAATGAGCAGTTCTTC.

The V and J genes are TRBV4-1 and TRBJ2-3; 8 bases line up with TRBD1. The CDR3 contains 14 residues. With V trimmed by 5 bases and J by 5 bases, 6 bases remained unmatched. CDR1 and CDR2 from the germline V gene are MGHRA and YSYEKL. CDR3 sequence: CASSEGTGEDTQYF. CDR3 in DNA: TGCGCCAGCAGCGAAGGGACAGGAGAAGATACGCAGTATTTT.

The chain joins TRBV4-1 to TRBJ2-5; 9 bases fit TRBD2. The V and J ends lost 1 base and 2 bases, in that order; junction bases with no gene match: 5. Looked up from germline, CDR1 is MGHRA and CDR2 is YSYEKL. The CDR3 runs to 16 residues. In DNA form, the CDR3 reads TGCGCCAGCAGCCAAGTGTCTAGCGGGACACAAGAGACCCAGTACTTC. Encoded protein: CASSQVSSGTQETQYF.

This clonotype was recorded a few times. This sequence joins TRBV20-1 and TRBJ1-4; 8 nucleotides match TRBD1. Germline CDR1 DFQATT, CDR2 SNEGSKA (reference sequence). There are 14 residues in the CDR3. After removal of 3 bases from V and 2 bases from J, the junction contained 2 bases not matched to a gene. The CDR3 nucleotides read TGCAGTGCTAGGAGACAGGGGACTAATGAAAAACTGTTTTTT. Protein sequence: CSARRQGTNEKLFF.

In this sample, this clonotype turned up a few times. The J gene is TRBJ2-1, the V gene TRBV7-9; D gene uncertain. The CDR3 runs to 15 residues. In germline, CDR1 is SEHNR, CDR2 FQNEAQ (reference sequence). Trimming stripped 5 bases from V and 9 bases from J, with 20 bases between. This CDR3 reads CASSPPRLGDTEQFF. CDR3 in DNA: TGTGCCAGCAGCCCCCCCCGGTTGGGTGACACTGAGCAGTTCTTC.

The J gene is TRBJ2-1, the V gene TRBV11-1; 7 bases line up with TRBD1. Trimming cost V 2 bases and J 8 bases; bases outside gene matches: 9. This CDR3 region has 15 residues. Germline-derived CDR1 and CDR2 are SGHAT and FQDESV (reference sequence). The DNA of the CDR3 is TGTGCCAGCAGCTTACCAGGGGGAGAAGGGGATGAGCAGTTCTTC. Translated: CASSLPGGEGDEQFF.

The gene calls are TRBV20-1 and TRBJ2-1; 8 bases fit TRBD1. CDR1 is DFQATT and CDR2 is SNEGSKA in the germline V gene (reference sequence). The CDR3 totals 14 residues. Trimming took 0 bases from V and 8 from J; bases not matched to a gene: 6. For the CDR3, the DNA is TGCAGTGCTAGAGAACCATCAGGGGGCCATGAGCAGTTCTTC. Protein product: CSAREPSGGHEQFF.

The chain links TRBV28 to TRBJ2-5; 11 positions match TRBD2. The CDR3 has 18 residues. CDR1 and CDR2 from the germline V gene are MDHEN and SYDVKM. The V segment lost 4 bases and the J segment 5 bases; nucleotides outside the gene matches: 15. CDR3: CASSWTYSGRATMETQYF. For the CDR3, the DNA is TGTGCCAGCAGTTGGACGTATAGCGGGAGGGCAACGATGGAGACCCAGTACTTC.

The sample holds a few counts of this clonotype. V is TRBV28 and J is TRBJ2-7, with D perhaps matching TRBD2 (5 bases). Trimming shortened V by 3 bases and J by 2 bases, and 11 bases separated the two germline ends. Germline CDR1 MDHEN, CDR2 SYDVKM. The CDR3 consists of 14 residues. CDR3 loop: CASSFGRAPYEQYF. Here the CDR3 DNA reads TGTGCCAGCAGTTTCGGGCGGGCACCCTACGAGCAGTACTTC. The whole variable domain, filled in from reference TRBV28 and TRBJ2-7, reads DVKVTQSSRYLVKRTGEKVFLECVQDMDHENMFWYRQDPGLGLRLIYFSYDVKMKEKGDIPEGYSVSREKKERFSLILESASTNQTSMYLCASSFGRAPYEQYFGPGTRLTVT.

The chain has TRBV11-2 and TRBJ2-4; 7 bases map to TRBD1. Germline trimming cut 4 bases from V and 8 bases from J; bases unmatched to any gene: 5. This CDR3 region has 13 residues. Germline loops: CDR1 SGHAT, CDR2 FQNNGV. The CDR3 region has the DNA TGTGCCAGCAGCTCAAGGGGGCACTACATTCAGTACTTC. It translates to CASSSRGHYIQYF.

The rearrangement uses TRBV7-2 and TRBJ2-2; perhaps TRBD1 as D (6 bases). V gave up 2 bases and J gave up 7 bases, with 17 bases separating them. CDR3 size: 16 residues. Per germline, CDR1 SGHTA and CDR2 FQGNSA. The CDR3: CASSLKTGKGDGELFF. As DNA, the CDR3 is TGTGCCAGCAGCTTAAAAACAGGGAAGGGGGACGGGGAGCTGTTTTTT.

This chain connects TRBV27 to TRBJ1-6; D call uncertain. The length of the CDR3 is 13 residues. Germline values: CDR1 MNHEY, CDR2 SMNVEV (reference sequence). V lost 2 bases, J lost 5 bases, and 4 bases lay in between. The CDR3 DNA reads TGTGCCAGCAGTTTAGTCGATAATTCACCCCTCCACTTT. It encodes CASSLVDNSPLHF.

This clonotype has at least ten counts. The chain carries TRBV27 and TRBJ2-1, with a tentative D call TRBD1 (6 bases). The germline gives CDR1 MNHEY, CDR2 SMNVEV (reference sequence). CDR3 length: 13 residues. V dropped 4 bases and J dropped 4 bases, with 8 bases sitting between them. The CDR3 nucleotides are TGTGCCAGCAGTTGGGACACTTACAATGAGCAGTTCTTC. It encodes CASSWDTYNEQFF.

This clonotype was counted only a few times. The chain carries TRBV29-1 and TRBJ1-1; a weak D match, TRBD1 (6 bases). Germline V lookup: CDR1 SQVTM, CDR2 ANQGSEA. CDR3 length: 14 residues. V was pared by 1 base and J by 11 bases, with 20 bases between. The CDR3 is CSVEVWIDRGLAFF. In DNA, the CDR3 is TGCAGCGTTGAAGTTTGGATCGATCGGGGGCTTGCTTTCTTT. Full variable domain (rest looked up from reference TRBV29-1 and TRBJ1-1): SAVISQKPSRDICQRGTSLTIQCQVDSQVTMMFWYRQQPGQSLTLIATANQGSEATYESGFVIDKFPISRPNLTFSTLTVSNMSPEDSSIYLCSVEVWIDRGLAFFGQGTRLTVV.

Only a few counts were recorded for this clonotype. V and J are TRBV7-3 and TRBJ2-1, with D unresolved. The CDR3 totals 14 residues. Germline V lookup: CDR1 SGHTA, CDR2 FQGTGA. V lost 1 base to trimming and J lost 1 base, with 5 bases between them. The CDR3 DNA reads TGTGCCAGCAGCTTAAGTGCGTCCTACAATGAGCAGTTCTTC. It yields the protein CASSLSASYNEQFF.